The 29 T cell receptor beta chains given below trace back to one sample, sequenced in a study of T cell repertoires in cytomegalovirus infection. TCRdb reanalysed the reads using MiXCR and keeps one entry per CDR3 protein. The table lists about 740,000 distinct CDR3 sequences, about 40% of them singletons. Sequencing used PBMCs. All receptors derive from a human donor in good health (CMV status not recorded). Some clones in this sample may be carry-over from other donors' samples.

This clonotype was counted at least ten times. This sequence joins TRBV7-2 and TRBJ2-7, with D uncertain. Germline V gene data show CDR1 as SGHTA and CDR2 as FQGNSA. The CDR3 is made up of 13 amino acids. The V end lost 1 base, the J end lost 3 bases, and 7 bases lay between the germline ends. The CDR3 DNA reads TGTGCCAGCAGCTTAGGGACCTTCTACGAGCAGTACTTC. As protein: CASSLGTFYEQYF.

This clonotype was found a few times. The chain joins TRBV19 to TRBJ2-1; D perhaps matches TRBD2 (6 bases). Germline CDR1 LNHDA, CDR2 SQIVND (reference sequence). This CDR3 is 13 amino acids long. V lost 3 bases, J lost 11 bases, and 14 bases lay in between. This chain's CDR3 is CASSMKRAGKQFF. The CDR3 DNA reads TGTGCCAGTAGTATGAAGCGGGCGGGGAAGCAGTTCTTC.

The gene calls are TRBV6-1 and TRBJ2-3; TRBD1 matches 7 bases. Looked up from germline, CDR1 is MNHNS and CDR2 is SASEGT. This CDR3 is 15 amino acids long. Trimming cost V 7 bases and J 5 bases; bases outside gene matches: 12. The CDR3 loop is CASIDMRGQEDTQYF. CDR3 nucleotide sequence: TGTGCCAGCATTGATATGAGGGGGCAAGAAGATACGCAGTATTTT.

The gene calls are TRBV28 and TRBJ2-3; TRBD2 is a possible D gene (6 bases). The CDR3 is made up of 15 amino acids. Germline-derived CDR1 and CDR2 are MDHEN and SYDVKM. V was pared by 10 bases and J by 0 bases, with 17 bases between. The CDR3: CANKKAGLSTDTQYF. The DNA for the CDR3 is TGTGCCAATAAGAAAGCGGGCCTTAGCACAGATACGCAGTATTTT.

This clonotype has ten or more counts. The V call is TRBV7-2, the J call TRBJ1-5; 7 bases match TRBD1. The V gene end was trimmed by 5 bases and the J gene end by 4 bases; junction bases not matched to a gene: 8. Germline lookup yields CDR1 SGHTA and CDR2 FQGNSA. This CDR3 has 15 amino acids. The CDR3 is CASSVDRAGNQPQHF. CDR3 nucleotide sequence: TGTGCCAGCAGCGTCGACAGGGCTGGGAATCAGCCCCAGCATTTT.

This rearrangement joins TRBV7-9 to TRBJ2-3; TRBD1 might be the D (6 bases). This CDR3 spans 17 amino acids. The germline gives CDR1 SEHNR, CDR2 FQNEAQ (reference sequence). Trimming pared 4 bases from V and 9 bases from J, leaving 26 bases between. CDR3 loop: CASSSRGEGESHNTQYF. CDR3 DNA sequence: TGTGCCAGCAGCTCCCGAGGTGAGGGGGAGAGCCATAACACGCAGTATTTT.

This clonotype has ten or more counts. The CDR3 DNA reads as TGTGCCAGCGGCGGGACAGGGGAAACGGAGACCCAGTACTTC. This sequence encodes CASGGTGETETQYF. The chain joins TRBV7-6 to TRBJ2-5, with 10 positions matching TRBD1. The CDR3 extends over 14 amino acids. Trimming at V came to 8 bases and at J to 5 bases, leaving 8 bases not matched to a gene. Germline CDR1 and CDR2: SGHVS and FNYEAQ.

This rearrangement joins TRBV6-6 to TRBJ2-7, with D perhaps assigned TRBD1 or TRBD2 (5 bases each). The germline V and J ends were trimmed by 3 bases and 3 bases, with 18 bases remaining between them. This CDR3 spans 16 amino acids. CDR1 MNHNY and CDR2 SVGAGI come from the germline V gene (reference sequence). The CDR3 loop reads CASSYEPGTPNYEQYF. CDR3 nucleotides: TGTGCCAGCAGTTATGAACCCGGGACCCCAAACTACGAGCAGTACTTC.

This clonotype turned up a few times. The chain links TRBV24-1 to TRBJ2-7; 8 bases agree with TRBD2. Trimming took 0 bases from V and 4 from J; bases not matched to a gene: 13. The CDR3 has 18 amino acids. Germline values: CDR1 KGHDR, CDR2 SFDVKD. The CDR3 DNA is TGTGCCACCAGTGATTTGGGATCAGCGGGAGCTGCCGGATACGAGCAGTACTTC. Translated: CATSDLGSAGAAGYEQYF.

This clonotype has a handful of counts. This chain links TRBV10-3 with TRBJ2-1; 10 nucleotides match TRBD2. V lost 4 bases, J lost 5 bases, and 11 bases stayed unmatched. The CDR3 has 17 amino acids. Germline loops: CDR1 ENHRY, CDR2 SYGVKD. The CDR3 loop reads CAISARTGTSVDNEQFF. In DNA, the CDR3 is TGTGCCATCAGTGCTAGGACCGGGACTAGCGTAGACAATGAGCAGTTCTTC.

In its sample, this clonotype was seen a few times. This chain connects TRBV25-1 to TRBJ1-4; D gene unclear. With 3 bases removed from V and 4 bases from J, the gap between germline ends came to 15 bases. The V gene's germline CDR1 is MGHDK and CDR2 SYGVNS. The CDR3 runs 16 residues. The CDR3 DNA reads TGTGCCAGCAGTGATCGGGCCCCTCTTGATAATGAAAAACTGTTTTTT. Its protein product is CASSDRAPLDNEKLFF.

V gene TRBV7-2 combines with J gene TRBJ2-2; tentatively, D is TRBD1 (6 bases). The CDR3 totals 14 residues. V was clipped by 5 bases and J by 5 bases, with 12 bases between them. Germline CDR1 is SGHTA and CDR2 is FQGNSA. CDR3 amino acids: CASSPGQFTGELFF. The DNA of the CDR3 is TGTGCCAGCAGCCCAGGACAGTTTACCGGGGAGCTGTTTTTT.

The chain employs TRBV5-6 and TRBJ2-7; TRBD2 might be the D (6 bases). The CDR3 covers 13 residues. Trimming took 2 bases from V and 5 from J, leaving 11 bases between them. In germline, CDR1 is SGHDT, CDR2 YYEEEE. CDR3 amino acids: CASSFLGGNEQYF. Here the CDR3 DNA reads TGTGCCAGCAGCTTCTTAGGCGGGAACGAGCAGTACTTC.

Comment on this clonotype: One end of the junction does not line up with germline, which may come from a read error. V is TRBV7-9 and J is TRBJ2-7; 12 positions match TRBD2. The V gene's germline CDR1 is SEHNR and CDR2 FQNEAQ (reference sequence). The CDR3 has 15 amino acids. The CDR3, as DNA: TGTGCCAGCAGCTTATCTAGCGGGAGGGCCCACGAGCATTACTTC. It codes for CASSLSSGRAHEHYF.

This clonotype was observed a handful of times. The chain carries TRBV11-3 and TRBJ2-2; no definite D call. Trimming stripped 6 bases from V and 7 bases from J, with 12 bases between. The CDR3 consists of 13 residues. CDR1 is SGHNT and CDR2 is YENEEA in the germline V gene. DNA for the CDR3: TGTGCCAGCAGTCGGGCACGAGGCGGGGAGCTGTTTTTT. This sequence encodes CASSRARGGELFF.

In this sample, this clonotype turned up a few times. The chain links TRBV12-3 or TRBV12-4 to TRBJ1-5; D unresolved. This CDR3 is built from 15 residues. Trimming took off 0 bases at V and 6 bases at J, with 12 bases between the two ends. The CDR3 DNA reads TGTGCCAGCAGTTTAGCGGCAGGCGGACCTCAGCCCCAGCATTTT. This codes for CASSLAAGGPQPQHF.

The chain joins TRBV28 to TRBJ2-1; D call uncertain. The V end was cut by 6 bases, the J end by 0 bases, with 12 bases between. There are 15 residues in the CDR3. Germline assignment: CDR1 MDHEN and CDR2 SYDVKM. The CDR3: CASSPEGNSYNEQFF. The CDR3 bases are TGTGCCAGCAGCCCTGAAGGGAACTCCTACAATGAGCAGTTCTTC.

The table lists this clonotype with a few counts. The rearrangement joins TRBV6-1 to TRBJ2-1; 12 nucleotides line up with TRBD2. Per germline, CDR1 MNHNS and CDR2 SASEGT. V trimming: 7 bases; J trimming: 0 bases; junction bases outside the gene matches: 7. The CDR3 loop spans 17 amino acids. CDR3 nucleotides: TGTGCCAGCAAGCGACTAGCGGGGGTTGACTCCTACAATGAGCAGTTCTTC. Translating it yields CASKRLAGVDSYNEQFF.

The chain recombines TRBV6-1 with TRBJ1-2, with 9 nucleotides matching TRBD1. Germline V CDR1 and CDR2: MNHNS, SASEGT. The ends lost 8 bases at V and 4 bases at J; junction bases unmatched: 11. The CDR3 contains 15 residues. DNA of the CDR3: TGTGCCAGCTCAACCTCGGACAGGGGCGTCTATGGCTACACCTTC. Translating gives CASSTSDRGVYGYTF.

This clonotype has just a few counts. This chain connects TRBV28 to TRBJ1-3, with unresolved D. The germline V gene has CDR1 MDHEN and CDR2 SYDVKM. The V and J ends lost 3 bases and 0 bases respectively, with 6 bases between them. The CDR3 sequence is 14 residues long. The CDR3 DNA reads TGTGCCAGCAGTTTCCGGGCCTCTGGAAACACCATATATTTT. As protein: CASSFRASGNTIYF.

The CDR3 sequence is CSVKLTGPYGYTF. The CDR3 DNA reads TGCAGCGTAAAATTGACAGGACCCTATGGCTACACCTTC. The chain couples TRBV29-1 to TRBJ1-2; possibly TRBD1 for D (6 bases). Germline CDR1 reads SQVTM; CDR2 reads ANQGSEA. V was shortened by 6 bases and J by 4 bases, with 15 bases between the two germline ends. The CDR3 is 13 residues long. Based on the CDR3 plus reference TRBV29-1 and TRBJ1-2, the full variable domain is SAVISQKPSRDICQRGTSLTIQCQVDSQVTMMFWYRQQPGQSLTLIATANQGSEATYESGFVIDKFPISRPNLTFSTLTVSNMSPEDSSIYLCSVKLTGPYGYTFGSGTRLTVV.

This clonotype was seen a few times. This chain connects TRBV7-2 to TRBJ2-3; 7 bases line up with TRBD2. After removal of 5 bases from V and 5 bases from J, the junction contained 4 bases not matched to a gene. CDR1 SGHTA and CDR2 FQGNSA come from the germline V gene. The CDR3 loop spans 13 amino acids. The CDR3 nucleotides read TGTGCCAGCAGCGGCGGGACTAAAGATACGCAGTATTTT. Encoded protein: CASSGGTKDTQYF. Full variable domain (outside the CDR3, taken from reference TRBV7-2 and TRBJ2-3): GAGVSQSPSNKVTEKGKDVELRCDPISGHTALYWYRQSLGQGLEFLIYFQGNSAPDKSGLPSDRFSAERTGGSVSTLTIQRTQQEDSAVYLCASSGGTKDTQYFGPGTRLTVL.

This chain uses TRBV7-8 with TRBJ2-7, with a weak D call TRBD2 (6 bases). Per the germline V gene, CDR1 is SGHVS and CDR2 is FQNEAQ. V lost 5 bases and J lost 0, with 11 bases in between. The CDR3 has 14 amino acids. In DNA, the CDR3 is TGTGCCAGCAGCGTCCCCGGGGGCTCCTACGAGCAGTACTTC. Translated: CASSVPGGSYEQYF. Using reference TRBV7-8 and TRBJ2-7 for the parts outside the CDR3, the full variable domain is GAGVSQSPRYKVAKRGQDVALRCDPISGHVSLFWYQQALGQGPEFLTYFQNEAQLDKSGLPSDRFFAERPEGSVSTLKIQRTQQEDSAVYLCASSVPGGSYEQYFGPGTRLTVT.

The rearrangement links TRBV7-9 to TRBJ1-1; D call uncertain. CDR1 is SEHNR, CDR2 FQNEAQ, per germline (reference sequence). Trimming removed 5 bases at V and 3 bases at J, with 19 bases between. The CDR3 is 16 amino acids. CDR3 bases: TGTGCCAGCAGCCCCCTGGTTCTAGATGCGGACACTGAAGCTTTCTTT. The encoded protein is CASSPLVLDADTEAFF.

The rearrangement uses TRBV23-1 and TRBJ1-5; unclear D gene. TRBV23-1 qualifies as an ORF whose function is uncertain. V gave up 7 bases and J gave up 5 bases, with 9 bases separating them. The CDR3 is made up of 12 amino acids. The DNA of the CDR3 is TGCGCCAGCATCTGGACCTATCAGCCCCAGCATTTT. Residues: CASIWTYQPQHF.

This clonotype was observed a handful of times. The genes are TRBV2 and TRBJ1-2; D is unclear. The CDR3 totals 12 residues. Trimming took off 3 bases at V and 4 bases at J, with 6 bases between the two ends. Germline V lookup: CDR1 SNHLY, CDR2 FYNNEI. The CDR3 DNA is TGTGCCAGCAGTGACTACAGCTATGGCTACACCTTC. This sequence encodes CASSDYSYGYTF.

This clonotype has just a few counts. The rearrangement uses TRBV3-1 and TRBJ2-7; TRBD1 might be the D (6 bases). The CDR3 totals 12 residues. CDR1 is LGHDT, CDR2 YNNKEL, per germline (reference sequence). V lost 8 bases to trimming and J lost 3 bases, with 11 bases between them. The CDR3 loop is CASLDRDYEQYF. The CDR3 DNA is TGTGCCAGCCTGGACAGAGACTACGAGCAGTACTTC.

About this clonotype itself: No conserved phenylalanine or tryptophan ends this CDR3, so it is likely a read error. The DNA is left out, because the CDR3 cannot be placed on it with certainty; the CDR3 is given as TCRdb lists it. J is TRBJ2-1 and V is TRBV7-2; the listed D gene, TRBD2, was not tested against the DNA. The germline gives CDR1 SGHTA, CDR2 FQGNSA. Including both end residues, the CDR3 is 15 amino acids long. Here the CDR3 reads CASSYDGGRAKEQLL.

In this sample, this clonotype turned up a few times. The final CDR3 position lacks the conserved phenylalanine or tryptophan, pointing to a likely read error. The chain is built from TRBV7-2 and TRBJ2-3; D might be TRBD1 (5 bases). The V end was cut by 5 bases, the J end by 5 bases, with 17 bases between. From germline, CDR1 is SGHTA and CDR2 FQGNSA. The CDR3 runs 15 residues. CDR3 protein: CASSKEARARDTQYY. Here the CDR3 DNA reads TGTGCCAGCAGCAAAGAGGCCAGGGCTAGAGATACGCAGTATTAT.